The 25 T cell receptor beta chains presented below share a single source sample, sequenced in a study of blood T cell repertoires in COVID-19. The protocol was immunoSEQ multiplex PCR, while the TCRdb copy is restricted to in-frame clones and leaves out a portion. The data contain approximately 400,000 clones, around 92% of them singletons. Sequencing used peripheral blood. The receptor source for this set is a man in his forties with acute or convalescent COVID-19.

The chain couples TRBV5-1 to TRBJ1-4; 7 bases fit TRBD1. The ends lost 9 bases at V and 4 bases at J; junction bases unmatched: 6. The CDR3 contains 13 residues. Germline CDR1 and CDR2: SGHRS and YFSETQ. CDR3 protein: CATRDSLNEKLFF. CDR3 in DNA: TGCGCCACCCGGGACAGCCTTAATGAAAAACTGTTTTTT.

The J gene is TRBJ2-2, the V gene TRBV28, with TRBD2 matching 10 bases. This CDR3 spans 17 amino acids. Germline V lookup: CDR1 MDHEN, CDR2 SYDVKM. Germline trimming cut 2 bases from V and 6 bases from J; bases unmatched to any gene: 9. In DNA form, the CDR3 reads TGTGCCAGCAGTTTAGTTCCGGGAGCGGGGGGGTCCGGGGAGCTGTTTTTT. This sequence encodes CASSLVPGAGGSGELFF.

The chain carries TRBV6-5 and TRBJ1-3; a weak D match, TRBD1 (6 bases). V lost 9 bases to trimming and J lost 4 bases, with 16 bases between them. CDR3 size: 14 residues. Germline V gives CDR1 MNHEY, CDR2 SVGAGI. The CDR3 region is CARRGGSLGNTIYF. The CDR3 DNA reads TGTGCCAGGAGAGGGGGTTCGCTCGGAAACACCATATATTTT.

This chain joins TRBV6-5 and TRBJ2-2; 12 bases line up with TRBD2. V shed 5 bases and J 9 bases; nucleotides not matched to a gene: 10. Germline V CDR1 and CDR2: MNHEY, SVGAGI. There are 16 residues in the CDR3. CDR3 loop: CASSHLLAGGARELFF. The DNA for the CDR3 is TGTGCCAGCAGTCACTTACTAGCGGGGGGCGCCAGGGAGCTGTTTTTT.

The J gene is TRBJ1-1, the V gene TRBV28; D is ambiguous. V was pared by 2 bases and J by 5 bases, with 9 bases between. Germline lookup yields CDR1 MDHEN and CDR2 SYDVKM. The CDR3 has 13 amino acids. CDR3 sequence reads: CASSLPRSTEAFF. CDR3 coding DNA: TGTGCCAGCAGTTTACCCAGGTCGACTGAAGCTTTCTTT.

The count of this clone is one. The V call is TRBV25-1, the J call TRBJ1-1; weak D call: TRBD1 (5 bases). Germline CDR1 is MGHDK and CDR2 is SYGVNS. The CDR3 is 17 residues long. V was clipped by 6 bases and J by 1 base, with 21 bases between them. Written as DNA, the CDR3 is TGTGCCAGCAGCCAATCACAGGCCCTTCCCCGGAACACTGAAGCTTTCTTT. This gives the protein CASSQSQALPRNTEAFF.

In its sample, this clone was seen once. In nucleotides, the CDR3 is TGCAGCGTCCCAAAGCCCAATGAGCAGTTCTTC. This translates into CSVPKPNEQFF. The genes are TRBV29-1 and TRBJ2-1; D remains unclear. The CDR3 spans 11 residues. Germline assignment: CDR1 SQVTM and CDR2 ANQGSEA. V was shortened by 6 bases and J by 6 bases, with 9 bases between the two germline ends.

V and J are TRBV5-4 and TRBJ2-6; 8 nucleotides line up with TRBD2. This CDR3 spans 17 amino acids. J gave up 0 bases and V 4 bases, and 6 bases lay outside the gene matches. CDR1 and CDR2 (germline): SGHNT, YYREEE (reference sequence). The CDR3: CASSPGGFSSGANVLTF. The CDR3 nucleotides read TGTGCCAGCAGCCCGGGAGGGTTCAGCTCTGGGGCCAACGTCCTGACTTTC. Based on the CDR3 plus reference TRBV5-4 and TRBJ2-6, the full variable domain is ETGVTQSPTHLIKTRGQQVTLRCSSQSGHNTVSWYQQALGQGPQFIFQYYREEENGRGNFPPRFSGLQFPNYSSELNVNALELDDSALYLCASSPGGFSSGANVLTFGAGSRLTVL.

The chain joins TRBV4-2 to TRBJ2-1; 13 nucleotides match TRBD2. The CDR3 spans 18 residues. CDR1 and CDR2 from the germline V gene are LGHNA and YNFKEQ. Trimming took 0 bases from V and 15 from J; bases not matched to a gene: 17. The CDR3 region is CASSQEVGQGRTSGSLFF. The DNA for the CDR3 is TGTGCCAGCAGCCAAGAGGTTGGACAGGGACGGACTAGCGGGAGTTTGTTCTTC.

This rearrangement joins TRBV11-2 to TRBJ1-1; TRBD1 matches 8 bases. Germline V CDR1 and CDR2: SGHAT, FQNNGV. After removal of 5 bases from V and 2 bases from J, the junction contained 13 bases not matched to a gene. The length of the CDR3 is 17 residues. Here the CDR3 DNA reads TGTGCCAGCAGCACCTCCGACAGGGGTCCACCTAACACTGAAGCTTTCTTT. This sequence encodes CASSTSDRGPPNTEAFF.

The chain couples TRBV19 to TRBJ2-2; D perhaps matches TRBD2 (5 bases). The CDR3 sequence is 23 residues long. CDR1 and CDR2 (germline): LNHDA, SQIVND (reference sequence). The V end was cut by 4 bases, the J end by 4 bases, with 37 bases between. The CDR3 loop reads CASSTRHAGLVRTAVIGTGELFF. CDR3 bases: TGTGCCAGTAGTACCAGACACGCGGGTTTGGTTCGAACCGCGGTTATAGGCACCGGGGAGCTGTTTTTT. The full variable domain, rest sourced from reference TRBV19 and TRBJ2-2, is DGGITQSPKYLFRKEGQNVTLSCEQNLNHDAMYWYRQDPGQGLRLIYYSQIVNDFQKGDIAEGYSVSREKKESFPLTVTSAQKNPTAFYLCASSTRHAGLVRTAVIGTGELFFGEGSRLTVL.

The J gene is TRBJ2-3, the V gene TRBV19; maybe TRBD1 (5 bases). Trimming took 1 base from V and 2 from J, leaving 10 bases between them. This CDR3 is built from 15 residues. Germline values: CDR1 LNHDA, CDR2 SQIVND (reference sequence). The CDR3 coding sequence is TGTGCCAGTAGTATAGGACAGCCCAACACAGATACGCAGTATTTT. Its translation: CASSIGQPNTDTQYF.

V usage is TRBV2 and J usage is TRBJ1-3; 7 nucleotides line up with TRBD1. The CDR3 is made up of 14 amino acids. The V and J ends lost 6 bases and 5 bases, in that order; junction bases with no gene match: 7. The germline V gene encodes CDR1 SNHLY and CDR2 FYNNEI. CDR3 bases: TGTGCCAGCAGGCTCCGACAGGGCAGAAACACCATATATTTT. It yields the protein CASRLRQGRNTIYF.

The chain employs TRBV5-6 and TRBJ2-3, with D possibly being TRBD2 (6 bases). The CDR3 contains 15 residues. Germline V gene sequence: CDR1 SGHDT, CDR2 YYEEEE. V was shortened by 3 bases and J by 2 bases, with 13 bases between the two germline ends. The CDR3 spells CASSYRGLLTDTQYF. The DNA of the CDR3 is TGTGCCAGCAGCTACAGAGGACTACTCACAGATACGCAGTATTTT.

The rearrangement uses TRBV3-1 (or the pseudogene TRBV3-2) and TRBJ2-1; TRBD2 matches at 15 bases. The CDR3 consists of 15 residues. The trim removed 4 bases at V and 11 bases at J, leaving 6 bases unmatched. Germline values: CDR1 LGHDT, CDR2 YNNKEL (reference sequence). This chain's CDR3 is CASSLSGTSGRKQFF. The DNA of the CDR3 is TGTGCCAGCAGCCTGAGCGGGACTAGCGGGAGGAAGCAGTTCTTC.

The chain couples TRBV10-1 to TRBJ1-1; D is undetermined. This CDR3 region has 13 residues. The V gene's germline CDR1 is WNHNN and CDR2 SYGVQD (reference sequence). With 4 bases removed from V and 5 bases from J, the gap between germline ends came to 11 bases. In DNA form, the CDR3 reads TGCGCCAGCAGTGCCGAGGGTAGAACTGAAGCTTTCTTT. The encoded protein is CASSAEGRTEAFF.

The genes are TRBV5-6 and TRBJ2-7, with 8 positions matching TRBD2. The junction had 12 bases not matched to a gene; V was cut back by 4 bases and J by 6 bases. The CDR3 has 15 amino acids. CDR1 is SGHDT and CDR2 is YYEEEE in the germline V gene. Written as DNA, the CDR3 is TGTGCCAGCAGCCCCCTGGGCGGGAGGATCGGCGAGCAGTACTTC. Residues: CASSPLGGRIGEQYF.

The chain has TRBV27 and TRBJ2-1; TRBD2 matches 13 bases. With 6 bases clipped from V and 1 base from J, the junction kept 3 bases outside the gene matches. Germline V gives CDR1 MNHEY, CDR2 SMNVEV (reference sequence). The CDR3 has 16 residues. The CDR3 loop is CASSRTSGSSYNEQFF. For the CDR3, the DNA is TGTGCCAGCAGCCGGACTAGCGGGAGTTCCTACAATGAGCAGTTCTTC.

The chain uses TRBV6-2 or TRBV6-3 and TRBJ2-5; a weak D match, TRBD1 (6 bases). Germline V gives CDR1 MNHEY, CDR2 SVGEGT. This CDR3 is built from 15 residues. Trimming shortened V by 1 base and J by 0 bases, and 9 bases separated the two germline ends. CDR3 nucleotides: TGTGCCAGCAGTTACTGGGGACACGACCAAGAGACCCAGTACTTC. This codes for CASSYWGHDQETQYF.

The V gene is TRBV5-1, the J gene TRBJ1-1, with 8 bases that match TRBD1. The CDR3 runs 14 residues. With 3 bases clipped from V and 1 base from J, the junction kept 2 bases outside the gene matches. Germline V gives CDR1 SGHRS, CDR2 YFSETQ. CDR3 loop: CASSSTGENTEAFF. The CDR3 DNA reads TGCGCCAGCAGCTCGACAGGGGAGAACACTGAAGCTTTCTTT.

About this clone itself: A read error may produce the germline difference seen at one junction end. The chain links TRBV7-7 to TRBJ2-3, with 7 bases that match TRBD1. CDR3 size: 15 residues. The germline V gene has CDR1 SSHAT and CDR2 FNYEAQ (reference sequence). CDR3 DNA sequence: TGTGCTAGCACCTCGACCGGGACAGGCACAGATACGCAGTATTTT. Translated, it gives CASTSTGTGTDTQYF.

This sequence joins TRBV7-9 and TRBJ2-7, with 8 bases lining up with TRBD1. V dropped 1 base and J dropped 2; count of bases not matched to a gene: 4. CDR1 SEHNR and CDR2 FQNEAQ come from the germline V gene (reference sequence). This CDR3 spans 15 amino acids. CDR3 sequence (DNA): TGTGCCAGCAGCTTAGTTGGGACAGGTGCCTACGAGCAGTACTTC. Translating gives CASSLVGTGAYEQYF.

The gene calls are TRBV10-1 and TRBJ1-4; D gene ambiguous. The germline V and J ends were trimmed by 5 bases and 8 bases, with 12 bases remaining between them. Germline values: CDR1 WNHNN, CDR2 SYGVQD (reference sequence). The CDR3 is 13 amino acids. CDR3 sequence (DNA): TGCGCCAGCAGTCCCAAGCGGAGGGAAAAACTGTTTTTT. Amino acids: CASSPKRREKLFF.

V usage is TRBV5-1 and J usage is TRBJ2-7, with D possibly TRBD1 on 6 matching bases. CDR1 is SGHRS and CDR2 is YFSETQ in the germline V gene. The CDR3 runs to 17 residues. With 2 bases removed from V and 2 bases from J, the gap between germline ends came to 20 bases. The CDR3 DNA is TGCGCCAGCAGCTTAGGACGTGCCGGACAGAACCCCTACGAGCAGTACTTC. This sequence encodes CASSLGRAGQNPYEQYF. Full variable domain (remainder filled in from reference TRBV5-1 and TRBJ2-7): KAGVTQTPRYLIKTRGQQVTLSCSPISGHRSVSWYQQTPGQGLQFLFEYFSETQRNKGNFPGRFSGRQFSNSRSEMNVSTLELGDSALYLCASSLGRAGQNPYEQYFGPGTRLTVT.

This clone was detected once. The CDR3 DNA reads TGTGCCAGCAGTTCCGGGGGGATCCCAGATACGCAGTATTTT. It is translated as CASSSGGIPDTQYF. The rearrangement uses TRBV28 and TRBJ2-3; 7 bases match TRBD2. Germline CDR1 is MDHEN and CDR2 is SYDVKM. V lost 4 bases, J lost 4 bases, and 5 bases stayed unmatched. There are 14 residues in the CDR3. Filled out from reference TRBV28 and TRBJ2-3, the complete variable domain reads DVKVTQSSRYLVKRTGEKVFLECVQDMDHENMFWYRQDPGLGLRLIYFSYDVKMKEKGDIPEGYSVSREKKERFSLILESASTNQTSMYLCASSSGGIPDTQYFGPGTRLTVL.